This TCR beta chain was sequenced for a study of T cell clonality in common variable immunodeficiency. Both groups were predominantly of Caucasian heritage. CDR1 is SGHRS and CDR2 is YFSETQ in the germline V gene. The CDR3 has 14 residues. A remark on this clone: The CDR3 goes on 3 residues after the read ends, and that part is filled in from the germline J gene.

Control and CVID samples contributed equal amounts of genomic DNA. The protocol was immunoSEQ multiplex PCR, while the TCRdb copy is restricted to in-frame clones and leaves out a portion. The repertoire has approximately 37,000 clones, none seen only once; the ten largest take approximately 3.5%. Sample: peripheral blood mononuclear cells. This sequence joins TRBV5-1 and TRBJ1-2; D is possibly TRBD1 (5 bases). The TCR sequence derives from a person aged 18 to 75 in good health. The CDR3 region is CASSSGLAEETYTF. CDR3 DNA, as far as it was read: TGCGCCAGCAGCTCGGGACTAGCGGAAGAGACC.